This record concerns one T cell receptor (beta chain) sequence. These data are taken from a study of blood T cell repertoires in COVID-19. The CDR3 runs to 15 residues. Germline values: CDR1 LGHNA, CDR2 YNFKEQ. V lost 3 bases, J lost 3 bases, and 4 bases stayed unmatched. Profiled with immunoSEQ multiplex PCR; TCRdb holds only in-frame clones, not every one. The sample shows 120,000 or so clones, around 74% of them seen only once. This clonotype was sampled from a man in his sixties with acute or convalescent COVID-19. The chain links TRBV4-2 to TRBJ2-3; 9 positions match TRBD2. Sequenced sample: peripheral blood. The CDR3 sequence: CASSQTSGVTDTQYF. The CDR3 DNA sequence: TGTGCCAGCAGCCAGACTAGCGGAGTAACAGATACGCAGTATTTT.